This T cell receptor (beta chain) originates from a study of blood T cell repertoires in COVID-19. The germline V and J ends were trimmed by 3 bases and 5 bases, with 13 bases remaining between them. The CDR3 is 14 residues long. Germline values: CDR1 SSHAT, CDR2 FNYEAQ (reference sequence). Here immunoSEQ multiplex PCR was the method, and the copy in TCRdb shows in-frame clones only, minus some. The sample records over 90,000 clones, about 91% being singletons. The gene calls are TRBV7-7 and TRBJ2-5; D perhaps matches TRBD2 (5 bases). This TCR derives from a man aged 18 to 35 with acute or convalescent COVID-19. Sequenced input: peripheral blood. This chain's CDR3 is CASSFSTGEETQYF. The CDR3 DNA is TGTGCCAGCAGCTTCAGCACCGGGGAGGAGACCCAGTACTTC.